This T cell receptor beta chain was obtained from a study of shared clonotypes between healthy human individuals. Only Caucasian adults living in Nashville, Tennessee made up the donor group. Over several immunoSEQ plates, each subset's genomic DNA was distributed in even portions. The authors loaded 150 to 250 ng DNA, about 30,000 T cell genomes, into sorted-subset replicate PCRs. Only in-frame clones appear in the TCRdb table, and some are missing; sequencing was by immunoSEQ multiplex PCR. The sample shows 2 million to 3 million clones, over 85% of them seen only once. General observations from the study: Incompleteness in sorted-subset sequencing, despite large depth, was shown by rarefaction.

In regard to this clone: Antigen: not known.

This TCR derives from a man aged 18 to 35 in good health. Some clones in this sample may be carry-over from other donors' samples. Sequenced: naive CD4+ T cells from PBMCs. Documented subset: CD45RA+ positively selected.

The CDR3 DNA follows: TGCAGTGCTAGTTTGCCATTAGAGCAGTACTTC. Translated, it gives CSASLPLEQYF. The chain has TRBV20-1 and TRBJ2-7; D is undetermined. Germline values: CDR1 DFQATT, CDR2 SNEGSKA (reference sequence). Between the trimmed V and J ends, which lost 3 bases and 7 bases, there was a span of 10 bases. This CDR3 contains 11 residues.